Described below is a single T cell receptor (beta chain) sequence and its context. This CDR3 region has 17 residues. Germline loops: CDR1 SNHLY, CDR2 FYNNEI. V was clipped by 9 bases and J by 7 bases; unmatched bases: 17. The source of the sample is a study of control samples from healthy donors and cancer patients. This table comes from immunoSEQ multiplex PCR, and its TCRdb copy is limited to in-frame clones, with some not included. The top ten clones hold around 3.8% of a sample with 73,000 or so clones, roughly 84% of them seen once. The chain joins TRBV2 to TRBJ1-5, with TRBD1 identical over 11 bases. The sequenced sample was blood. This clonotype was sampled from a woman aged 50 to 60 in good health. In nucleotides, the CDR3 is TGTGCCAGTGGGGGACGGGGACAGGGGGGCACATGGCAGCCCCAGCATTTT. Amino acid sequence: CASGGRGQGGTWQPQHF.